What follows are 28 T cell receptor beta chains derived from one specimen sequenced in a study of cytomegalovirus exposure and HLA in healthy donors. Primers included in the PCR were 60 Vbeta and 13 Jbeta primers. Clones were sequenced by immunoSEQ multiplex PCR, and TCRdb holds only the in-frame ones, with some missing. The sample lists 200,000 to 250,000 clones, about 84% occurring once. Sequenced material: PBMCs. The receptors stem from a human donor in good health.

The V gene is TRBV30, the J gene TRBJ1-5, with no clear D. The CDR3 is 15 amino acids. The V and J ends lost 4 bases and 0 bases respectively, with 13 bases between them. Germline-derived CDR1 and CDR2 are GTSNPN and SVGIG (reference sequence). CDR3 nucleotides: TGTGCCTGGAAAAATGCGAGATATAGCAATCAGCCCCAGCATTTT. Its protein is CAWKNARYSNQPQHF.

With respect to this clone: The same CDR3 can be traced to other DNA sequences in this sample. The CDR3 loop is CASSRQGSSYEQYF. The CDR3 nucleotides read TGTGCCAGTAGTCGACAGGGCAGTTCCTACGAGCAGTACTTC. The chain has TRBV19 and TRBJ2-7; 7 bases map to TRBD1. Germline CDR1 LNHDA, CDR2 SQIVND (reference sequence). Trimming removed 5 bases from V and 1 base from J; junction bases left unmatched: 5. CDR3 length: 14 amino acids.

This clone has only a few counts. The chain carries TRBV6-7 and TRBJ2-7; TRBD1 might be the D (6 bases). TRBV6-7 falls under the ORF class, with uncertain function. This CDR3 spans 18 amino acids. Deletions cut 0 bases from V and 3 bases from J, with 21 bases between. CDR3: CASSYSPFFPGVYYEQYF. CDR3 sequence (DNA): TGTGCCAGCAGTTACTCGCCCTTCTTTCCAGGGGTATACTACGAGCAGTACTTC.

This rearrangement joins TRBV5-6 to TRBJ1-2; 8 bases align to TRBD1. This CDR3 has 13 residues. Germline V gene data show CDR1 as SGHDT and CDR2 as YYEEEE. V trimming: 3 bases; J trimming: 6 bases; junction bases outside the gene matches: 4. This chain's CDR3 is CASSWTGTDGYTF. The CDR3 nucleotides are TGTGCCAGCAGCTGGACAGGGACGGATGGCTACACCTTC.

The CDR3 protein is CASSQDLAGITSYQETQYF. CDR3 in DNA: TGTGCCAGCAGCCAAGATCTAGCGGGAATAACCTCGTACCAAGAGACCCAGTACTTC. J is TRBJ2-5 and V is TRBV4-2, with TRBD2 identical over 9 bases. The germline CDR1 and CDR2 sequences are LGHNA and YNFKEQ. Trimming at V came to 0 bases and at J to 0 bases, leaving 11 bases not matched to a gene. The length of the CDR3 is 19 residues.

The J gene is TRBJ1-2, the V gene TRBV28; D is perhaps TRBD1 (5 bases). Germline V gene data show CDR1 as MDHEN and CDR2 as SYDVKM. This CDR3 has 13 residues. The ends were cut back, 3 bases at V and 4 bases at J, with 9 bases in the middle. In DNA, the CDR3 is TGTGCCAGCAGTTTGGGGCAGGGCTATGGCTACACCTTC. Translating it yields CASSLGQGYGYTF.

With respect to this clone: Its ends do not fully match the called genes, so a read error is possible. The CDR3 reads CAGSPGAISYNEQFF. The CDR3 coding sequence is TGTGCCGGCAGCCCAGGGGCAATCTCCTACAATGAGCAGTTCTTC. This chain connects TRBV7-3 to TRBJ2-1; a weak D match, TRBD1 (6 bases). Germline CDR1 and CDR2: SGHTA and FQGTGA. There are 15 residues in the CDR3.

V usage is TRBV10-2 and J usage is TRBJ1-4; D gene unclear. There are 14 residues in the CDR3. Germline CDR1 reads WSHSY; CDR2 reads SAAADI. The V gene lost 2 bases and the J gene lost 7 bases, with 11 bases spanning the gap. CDR3 protein: CASSEREGAEKLFF. In nucleotides, the CDR3 is TGCGCCAGCAGTGAGAGGGAGGGCGCTGAAAAACTGTTTTTT.

The V and J genes are TRBV11-2 and TRBJ2-2; possible D gene TRBD2, 6 bases. This CDR3 contains 16 residues. Germline V lookup: CDR1 SGHAT, CDR2 FQNNGV. V gave up 1 base and J gave up 4 bases, with 13 bases separating them. CDR3 sequence reads: CASSLVTGEVTGELFF. CDR3 coding DNA: TGTGCCAGCAGCTTAGTAACGGGGGAGGTCACCGGGGAGCTGTTTTTT.

The V gene is TRBV28, the J gene TRBJ2-7; TRBD2 matches 8 bases. The V gene end was trimmed by 2 bases and the J gene end by 6 bases; junction bases not matched to a gene: 9. CDR1 and CDR2 (germline): MDHEN, SYDVKM. This CDR3 comprises 15 residues. CDR3 nucleotide sequence: TGTGCCAGCAGTTTAGCGGAGTCCGGGAGGGGCGAGCAGTACTTC. Translated: CASSLAESGRGEQYF.

The chain is built from TRBV5-8 and TRBJ2-5; a possible D gene is TRBD1 (5 bases). This CDR3 region has 16 residues. In germline, CDR1 is SGHTS, CDR2 YDEGEE. The V and J ends lost 3 bases and 4 bases respectively, with 19 bases between them. Written as DNA, the CDR3 is TGTGCCAGCAGCTCGAACGGACACTCCCCTGGAGAGACCCAGTACTTC. Its protein product is CASSSNGHSPGETQYF.

V usage is TRBV6-1 and J usage is TRBJ2-1, with D hard to call. From germline, CDR1 is MNHNS and CDR2 SASEGT. The V end was cut by 6 bases, the J end by 5 bases, with 5 bases between. The CDR3 length is 11 residues. For the CDR3, the DNA is TGTGCCAGCAGGGCAAACAATGAGCAGTTCTTC. Translation gives CASRANNEQFF.

V is TRBV11-3 and J is TRBJ1-1, with TRBD1 matching over 7 bases. The CDR3 covers 14 residues. J lost 1 base, V lost 3 bases, and 2 bases had no gene match. Looked up from germline, CDR1 is SGHNT and CDR2 is YENEEA. The CDR3 DNA reads TGTGCCAGCAGCTTCAACAGGGGGAACACTGAAGCTTTCTTT. Residues: CASSFNRGNTEAFF.

On this clone itself: In the same sample, other DNA sequences code for this CDR3. The chain combines TRBV7-9 with TRBJ2-1; 10 positions agree with TRBD2. Unmatched junction bases numbered 10, after V lost 5 bases and J lost 6 bases. Germline CDR1 and CDR2: SEHNR and FQNEAQ (reference sequence). There are 16 residues in the CDR3. DNA for the CDR3: TGTGCCAGCAGCCCGCCCATAGCGGGAGGCCCCAATGAGCAGTTCTTC. Translating gives CASSPPIAGGPNEQFF.

This chain uses TRBV11-3 with TRBJ2-7; 9 bases map to TRBD1. Germline CDR1 is SGHNT and CDR2 is YENEEA. The V and J ends lost 5 bases and 1 base, in that order; junction bases with no gene match: 3. This CDR3 has 14 residues. The CDR3 sequence is CASSVGQGSYEQYF. The CDR3 coding sequence is TGTGCCAGCAGCGTAGGACAGGGGTCCTACGAGCAGTACTTC.

The V gene is TRBV2, the J gene TRBJ2-4; perhaps TRBD1 as D (5 bases). Trimming pared 8 bases from V and 9 bases from J, leaving 20 bases between. This CDR3 is built from 14 residues. Germline-derived CDR1 and CDR2 are SNHLY and FYNNEI. The CDR3: CASAQGVRGGIQYF. CDR3 in DNA: TGTGCCAGCGCTCAAGGGGTTCGAGGTGGCATTCAGTACTTC. Based on the CDR3 plus reference TRBV2 and TRBJ2-4, the full variable domain is EPEVTQTPSHQVTQMGQEVILRCVPISNHLYFYWYRQILGQKVEFLVSFYNNEISEKSEIFDDQFSVERPDGSNFTLKIRSTKLEDSAMYFCASAQGVRGGIQYFGAGTRLSVL.

V usage is TRBV18 and J usage is TRBJ2-2; the D is unclear. Germline lookup yields CDR1 KGHSH and CDR2 LQKENI. This CDR3 is built from 15 residues. V lost 5 bases, J lost 1 base, and 11 bases lay in between. The CDR3 nucleotides are TGTGCCAGCTCATTAAGTCCGGGGAACACCGGGGAGCTGTTTTTT. Its translation: CASSLSPGNTGELFF.

This clone was seen once. This sequence joins TRBV2 and TRBJ2-3; 15 nucleotides align to TRBD2. This CDR3 spans 15 amino acids. Germline V gives CDR1 SNHLY, CDR2 FYNNEI. V was clipped by 5 bases and J by 14 bases; unmatched bases: 11. CDR3 sequence: CASSTRGLAGGQAYF. In DNA, the CDR3 is TGTGCCAGCAGTACTAGAGGACTAGCGGGAGGGCAGGCGTATTTT.

A note on this clone: This sample also contains other DNA sequences that code for the same CDR3. The J gene is TRBJ2-1, the V gene TRBV19; D is possibly TRBD1 (6 bases). Trimming pared 6 bases from V and 0 bases from J, leaving 12 bases between. This CDR3 is built from 15 residues. CDR1 is LNHDA and CDR2 is SQIVND in the germline V gene (reference sequence). CDR3: CASSLQGSSYNEQFF. CDR3 nucleotides: TGTGCCAGTAGCCTACAGGGAAGCTCCTACAATGAGCAGTTCTTC.

A single count supports this clone. The V gene is TRBV29-1, the J gene TRBJ2-1; D remains unclear. CDR1 and CDR2 from the germline V gene are SQVTM and ANQGSEA. V was trimmed by 7 bases and J by 6 bases, leaving 13 bases between them. This CDR3 spans 12 amino acids. The CDR3, as DNA: TGCAGCGCAGAAGGAAGAGGCAATGAGCAGTTCTTC. It is translated as CSAEGRGNEQFF.

The V call is TRBV6-5, the J call TRBJ2-1, with TRBD2 matching over 11 bases. Germline loops: CDR1 MNHEY, CDR2 SVGAGI. CDR3 length: 16 residues. Trimming cost V 2 bases and J 10 bases; bases outside gene matches: 10. CDR3 sequence reads: CASSYGAVAGGLEQFF. The CDR3 DNA is TGTGCCAGCAGTTACGGTGCGGTAGCGGGAGGGCTGGAGCAGTTCTTC.

DNA of the CDR3: TGTGCCAGCACCGCCGGCAGACAGGGGATGAAGAACACTGAAGCTTTCTTT. Residues: CASTAGRQGMKNTEAFF. The chain combines TRBV9 with TRBJ1-1; 8 nucleotides align to TRBD1. The CDR3 contains 17 residues. CDR1 is SGDLS and CDR2 is YYNGEE in the germline V gene. V shed 6 bases and J 1 base; nucleotides not matched to a gene: 14.

The chain carries TRBV28 and TRBJ2-7, with 7 nucleotides matching TRBD1. This CDR3 has 15 amino acids. The V segment lost 7 bases and the J segment 0 bases; nucleotides outside the gene matches: 9. Looked up from germline, CDR1 is MDHEN and CDR2 is SYDVKM. The CDR3 sequence: CASTPGGVSSYEQYF. The DNA of the CDR3 is TGTGCCAGCACCCCAGGGGGTGTGAGCTCCTACGAGCAGTACTTC.

V is TRBV10-3 and J is TRBJ1-2, with 8 positions matching TRBD1. This CDR3 region has 15 residues. V shed 3 bases and J 7 bases; nucleotides not matched to a gene: 10. CDR1 is ENHRY, CDR2 SYGVKD, per germline. CDR3 residues: CAISEGGQENSGYTF. CDR3 bases: TGTGCCATCAGTGAAGGGGGACAGGAAAATAGTGGCTACACCTTC.

A note on this clone: A junction end diverges from the germline sequence, so it may reflect a read error. This chain uses TRBV28 with TRBJ1-2, with D tentatively TRBD1 (6 bases). The CDR3 is 15 amino acids. Germline values: CDR1 MDHEN, CDR2 SYDVKM. CDR3 protein: CASSPWTRGNYGYIF. The CDR3 region has the DNA TGTGCCAGCAGTCCCTGGACAAGGGGGAACTATGGCTACATCTTC.

The chain recombines TRBV15 with TRBJ2-1; 8 nucleotides line up with TRBD2. This CDR3 contains 15 residues. The ends lost 3 bases at V and 8 bases at J; junction bases unmatched: 9. Germline loops: CDR1 LNHNV, CDR2 YYDKDF (reference sequence). The CDR3 nucleotides read TGTGCCACCAGCAGGGGACTAGAATATAGCCATGAGCAGTTCTTC. Encoded protein: CATSRGLEYSHEQFF.

The V and J genes are TRBV12-5 and TRBJ2-7, with a possible D match to TRBD1 (6 bases). Germline V gives CDR1 LGHNT, CDR2 FRNRAP. CDR3 size: 13 residues. Trimming removed 7 bases at V and 4 bases at J, with 14 bases between. This CDR3 reads CASALRTAYEQYF. DNA of the CDR3: TGTGCTAGTGCCCTCCGGACAGCGTACGAGCAGTACTTC.

The CDR3 nucleotides read TGTGCCAGCAGCGTATTCTGGAGTCGCACAGATACGCAGTATTTT. Its protein product is CASSVFWSRTDTQYF. The chain has TRBV9 and TRBJ2-3; D is unclear. Germline loops: CDR1 SGDLS, CDR2 YYNGEE. This CDR3 is 15 amino acids long. The V end was cut by 1 base, the J end by 1 base, with 10 bases between.